This T cell receptor beta chain was retrieved from a study of metastatic and nonmetastatic thyroid tumors. This CDR3 comprises 17 residues. CDR1 is MDHEN and CDR2 is SYDVKM in the germline V gene. This clone came up a few times. An end of the junction does not agree with germline; a read error may underlie this. All patients were untreated before thyroid surgery. MiXCR was used by TCRdb to re-call the PCR reads. The data hold approximately 30,000 clones, with less than 25% observed a single time. Sequencing was done on a sample of blood. The sequence came from a female donor with papillary thyroid cancer or a benign thyroid nodule (not recorded which). Some clones in this sample may be carry-over from other donors' samples. The J gene is TRBJ2-3, the V gene TRBV28; 12 bases are shared with TRBD2. The CDR3 loop is CAISLLRLAGDTDTQYF. The CDR3 nucleotides read TGTGCCATCAGTCTCCTAAGACTAGCGGGAGATACAGATACGCAGTATTTT.